This T cell receptor beta chain comes out of a study of response to subunit inactivated influenza vaccine (dated by TCRdb to the late 2010s). Describing the broader study: To follow how T cells responded to a trivalent subunit inactivated influenza vaccine, the researchers relied on deep quantitative profiling of the T cell receptor repertoire.

The library was prepared using RT-PCR. The sample was run on an Illumina HiSeq 2500. The public reads were run again by TCRdb, first through fastp at Q25 and then through MiXCR, and only productive beta chains were kept. Entries are consolidated by CDR3 protein sequence, retaining the most common genes and DNA. This sample holds about 170,000 distinct CDR3 sequences; about 10% were observed only once. The top ten hold approximately 39% of the sample. V is cut back by 2 bases and J by 6 bases, with 9 bases in the junction unmatched. The CDR3 spans 17 residues, from the cysteine through the phenylalanine. Left in the record is the CDR3 DNA by itself, 51 bases read in frame from the first base. CDR1 and CDR2 are drawn from the germline V gene: SGHVS, FNYEAQ. Study-wide findings and limitations: It was suggested by the authors that each seasonal influenza vaccination may recruit only a limited number of new T cells.

This clonotype was found a few times. The target of this receptor is not known. Per-base quality was not reported, and no clone a single base away is much larger than it. The specimen was CD8+ T cells sorted from PBMCs, collected around 25 months after vaccination. The rearranged chain carries TRBV7-6 and TRBJ2-3; 12 junctional bases match TRBD2. This receptor was taken from a man between 50 and 69 years old who received an inactivated influenza vaccine. Donor details come from another sample of the same person, matched by shared clones. CDR3 reads: CASSLTVLAGGPDTQYF. The DNA reads as follows: TGTGCCAGCAGCTTAACCGTGCTAGCGGGGGGGCCGGATACGCAGTATTTT.